A selection of T cell receptor beta chains follows, all from one sample in a study of T cells after yellow fever vaccination. Using its own MiXCR run on the 5' RACE reads, TCRdb lists one record per CDR3 protein. The data contain 250,000 to 400,000 distinct CDR3 sequences, roughly 4.3% of them singletons. Sample: PBMCs, taken 5 days after the yellow fever booster vaccination. These receptors were obtained from a man aged 18 to 29 who received the YFV17D yellow fever vaccine. Both conserved end residues are part of each CDR3. A D gene is named only where the DNA matches it firmly. Some rows have no size entry. The others give once, few or many, or a class for an expanded clone.

CDR3aa,CDR3nt,j_gene,abundance,v_gene,d_gene
CASSLPRPEDTQYF,TGTGCCAGCAGCTTGCCTAGACCTGAAGATACGCAGTATTTT,TRBJ2-3,many,TRBV5-4,-
CASSLARGQGLRNTGELFF,TGCGCCAGCAGCTTGGCCAGGGGGCAGGGTTTACGGAACACCGGGGAGCTGTTTTTT,TRBJ2-2,few,TRBV5-1,TRBD1
CASRQGGSPLHF,TGTGCCAGCAGACAGGGAGGTTCACCCCTCCACTTT,TRBJ1-6,-,TRBV4-2,-
CASSTTGGRGEQYF,TGTGCCAGCTCAACGACAGGGGGCAGGGGCGAGCAGTACTTC,TRBJ2-7,many,TRBV18,TRBD1
CASSFIRVDEQFF,TGTGCCAGCAGTTTCATCAGGGTTGATGAGCAGTTCTTC,TRBJ2-1,-,TRBV12-3/TRBV12-4,-
CASSSGTGGWNEQFF,TGTGCCAGCAGTTCCGGGACAGGGGGTTGGAATGAGCAGTTCTTC,TRBJ2-1,-,TRBV12-3/TRBV12-4,TRBD1
CASTYRGSDEQFF,TGTGCCAGCACCTACAGGGGGTCGGATGAGCAGTTCTTC,TRBJ2-1,few,TRBV6-1,TRBD1
CASSFRGSADTQYF,TGTGCCAGCAGCTTCAGGGGGTCGGCAGATACGCAGTATTTT,TRBJ2-3,few,TRBV7-3,TRBD1
CAMSPGSNTEAFF,TGTGCCATGAGCCCGGGTAGTAACACTGAAGCTTTCTTT,TRBJ1-1,many,TRBV10-3,-
CAIHGGKNTGELFF,TGTGCCATCCACGGGGGAAAGAACACCGGGGAGCTGTTTTTT,TRBJ2-2,few,TRBV6-2/TRBV6-3,-
CASTPSGGETQYF,TGTGCCAGCACACCTAGCGGGGGTGAGACCCAGTACTTC,TRBJ2-5,few,TRBV12-3/TRBV12-4,TRBD2